The 6 T cell receptor beta chains below all came from one sample that was sequenced in a study of cytomegalovirus exposure and HLA in healthy donors. The PCR ran on 60 Vbeta and 13 Jbeta primers. Only in-frame clones appear in the TCRdb table, and some are missing; sequencing was by immunoSEQ multiplex PCR. The sample yields 100,000 to 150,000 clones, around 84% seen once. Sequencing used PBMCs. The receptors were gathered from a man aged 18 to 29 in good health and CMV-seronegative.

Only a few counts were recorded for this clone. The chain combines TRBV4-2 with TRBJ2-5; TRBD2 matches 8 bases. The CDR3 has 16 amino acids. CDR1 and CDR2 from the germline V gene are LGHNA and YNFKEQ. J lost 5 bases, V lost 0 bases, and 8 bases had no gene match. Here the CDR3 DNA reads TGTGCCAGCAGCCAAGATCACGGGGGGGGAGAGGAGACCCAGTACTTC. Protein sequence: CASSQDHGGGEETQYF.

This clone was recorded a few times. V is TRBV6-5 and J is TRBJ1-2; 9 nucleotides align to TRBD1. Unmatched junction bases numbered 9, after V lost 6 bases and J lost 4 bases. The germline V gene encodes CDR1 MNHEY and CDR2 SVGAGI. This CDR3 comprises 15 residues. The CDR3 region has the DNA TGTGCCAGCAGCTACGGGACAGGGAGTTCCTATGGCTACACCTTC. Amino acids: CASSYGTGSSYGYTF.

J is TRBJ2-7 and V is TRBV29-1; the match to TRBD1 covers 9 bases. The germline V gene encodes CDR1 SQVTM and CDR2 ANQGSEA. This CDR3 has 14 residues. V gave up 5 bases and J gave up 3 bases; unmatched junction bases: 8. CDR3 amino acids: CSVRRGQGDYEQYF. CDR3 sequence (DNA): TGCAGCGTTAGGCGGGGACAGGGTGACTACGAGCAGTACTTC.

This clone has only a few counts. The chain recombines TRBV4-2 with TRBJ1-2; TRBD1 aligns across 10 bases. The CDR3 is 17 residues long. Unmatched junction bases numbered 4, after V lost 0 bases and J lost 0 bases. CDR1 LGHNA and CDR2 YNFKEQ come from the germline V gene. The CDR3 is CASSQEWTGGSNYGYTF. CDR3 coding DNA: TGTGCCAGCAGCCAAGAGTGGACAGGGGGTTCTAACTATGGCTACACCTTC.

CDR3 sequence (DNA): TGCGCCAGCAGCCCAGATCTCGTGGCAGCTGGAAACACCATATATTTT. It specifies CASSPDLVAAGNTIYF. J is TRBJ1-3 and V is TRBV4-3, with unresolved D. CDR1 is LGHNA and CDR2 is YSLEER in the germline V gene. This CDR3 has 16 amino acids. The V gene lost 4 bases and the J gene lost 2 bases, with 15 bases spanning the gap.

The V gene is TRBV12-5, the J gene TRBJ1-1; TRBD1 matches 7 bases. The CDR3 extends over 13 amino acids. Looked up from germline, CDR1 is LGHNT and CDR2 is FRNRAP. The V segment lost 7 bases and the J segment 7 bases; nucleotides outside the gene matches: 9. CDR3 DNA: TGTGCTAGTGCCCCAGGGGGAAGCTGTGAAGCTTTCTTT. Amino acid sequence: CASAPGGSCEAFF.